The 27 T cell receptor beta chains below were found in one sample sequenced in a study of T cells after posttransplantation cyclophosphamide. Sequencing was performed with immunoSEQ multiplex PCR; in TCRdb, only in-frame clones are kept and a portion is missing. The profile shows approximately 29,000 clones, approximately 90% of them singletons. Sequencing was performed on PBMCs. The receptors were gathered from a man in his fifties.

The chain has TRBV28 and TRBJ1-6; 7 bases are a match to TRBD1. Germline trimming cut 6 bases from V and 9 bases from J; bases unmatched to any gene: 5. This CDR3 contains 13 residues. Germline CDR1 is MDHEN and CDR2 is SYDVKM. The CDR3 DNA reads TGTGCCAGCAGGATCACAGGGGTTTCACCCCTCCACTTT. It is translated as CASRITGVSPLHF.

V is TRBV27 and J is TRBJ2-2, with D unclear. V lost 5 bases and J 6 bases, leaving 16 bases between the germline ends. Germline V gene lookup returns CDR1 MNHEY and CDR2 SMNVEV (reference sequence). This CDR3 is 15 amino acids long. The DNA of the CDR3 is TGTGCCAGCAGTCCCAGCGTAGGTAGTCCCGGGGAGCTGTTTTTT. Translating gives CASSPSVGSPGELFF.

The chain joins TRBV9 to TRBJ2-1; 7 bases align to TRBD2. The CDR3 length is 17 residues. CDR1 and CDR2 from the germline V gene are SGDLS and YYNGEE. V trimming: 0 bases; J trimming: 0 bases; junction bases outside the gene matches: 6. This chain's CDR3 is CASSVGAGGSSYNEQFF. The CDR3, as DNA: TGTGCCAGCAGCGTAGGTGCGGGCGGGAGCTCCTACAATGAGCAGTTCTTC.

This clone showed up just a few times. This chain joins TRBV11-2 and TRBJ1-1; D gene ambiguous. The CDR3 has 15 residues. Germline V gene data show CDR1 as SGHAT and CDR2 as FQNNGV. V was cut by 1 base and J by 0 bases, with 9 bases left in between. Here the CDR3 reads CASSLGIGLNTEAFF. CDR3 nucleotides: TGTGCCAGCAGCTTAGGTATTGGGCTGAACACTGAAGCTTTCTTT.

The genes are TRBV7-9 and TRBJ2-5; 8 bases match TRBD2. CDR1 and CDR2 from the germline V gene are SEHNR and FQNEAQ (reference sequence). This CDR3 has 17 residues. The V gene end was trimmed by 4 bases and the J gene end by 5 bases; junction bases not matched to a gene: 15. This CDR3 reads CASSSSRSLAGLETQYF. CDR3 nucleotide sequence: TGTGCCAGCAGCTCCTCCCGGTCCTTAGCGGGACTGGAGACCCAGTACTTC.

The chain carries TRBV4-3 and TRBJ2-7; 7 bases are shared with TRBD2. This CDR3 comprises 14 residues. Trimming took 4 bases from V and 4 from J; bases not matched to a gene: 7. CDR1 and CDR2 (germline): LGHNA, YSLEER. CDR3 coding DNA: TGCGCCAGCAGCCCTGGCGGGGGAGGGTACGAGCAGTACTTC. It codes for CASSPGGGGYEQYF.

The genes are TRBV5-4 and TRBJ2-1, with 7 positions matching TRBD1. The CDR3 loop spans 16 amino acids. The V gene's germline CDR1 is SGHNT and CDR2 YYREEE (reference sequence). V lost 2 bases, J lost 5 bases, and 10 bases stayed unmatched. This CDR3 reads CASSFGRDRDNNEQFF. For the CDR3, the DNA is TGTGCCAGCAGCTTCGGACGCGACAGGGATAACAATGAGCAGTTCTTC.

V usage is TRBV25-1 and J usage is TRBJ2-7; 7 bases match TRBD1. CDR3 length equals 14 residues. From germline, CDR1 is MGHDK and CDR2 SYGVNS. Unmatched junction bases numbered 9, after V lost 5 bases and J lost 5 bases. CDR3 loop: CASSPHDRAHEQYF. The CDR3, as DNA: TGTGCCAGCAGTCCCCACGACAGGGCCCACGAGCAGTACTTC.

The V call is TRBV29-1, the J call TRBJ2-5; 8 bases fit TRBD2. Per the germline V gene, CDR1 is SQVTM and CDR2 is ANQGSEA. This CDR3 region has 12 residues. Trimming cost V 6 bases and J 2 bases; bases outside gene matches: 2. As DNA, the CDR3 is TGCAGCGTGAAGCGGGGGCAAGAGACCCAGTACTTC. Protein sequence: CSVKRGQETQYF.

The chain combines TRBV7-3 with TRBJ2-2; D is unclear. This CDR3 contains 12 residues. Germline lookup yields CDR1 SGHTA and CDR2 FQGTGA. The ends were cut back, 1 base at V and 8 bases at J, with 5 bases in the middle. The CDR3 loop reads CASSLRPGELFF. CDR3 DNA sequence: TGTGCCAGCAGCTTAAGGCCGGGGGAGCTGTTTTTT.

J is TRBJ2-4 and V is TRBV10-2; 11 nucleotides line up with TRBD1. This CDR3 is built from 17 residues. V shed 7 bases, J shed 1 base, and the junction held 9 bases outside the gene matches. CDR1 and CDR2 (germline): WSHSY, SAAADI. The CDR3 DNA reads as TGCGCCAGCACCACGGGACAGGGGGAGAGGGCCAAAAACATTCAGTACTTC. As protein: CASTTGQGERAKNIQYF.

For this clone: Mismatch with germline at one junction end may stem from a read error. This rearrangement joins TRBV15 to TRBJ2-1; 15 bases match TRBD2. CDR3 length: 17 amino acids. The germline V gene has CDR1 LNHNV and CDR2 YYDKDF (reference sequence). CDR3 DNA: TGTGCCACCAGCCGAGACCCAGGGACTAGCGGGGGGACTGAGCAGTTCTTC. Amino acids: CATSRDPGTSGGTEQFF.

The table lists this clone with a count of one. This chain links TRBV2 with TRBJ2-5; TRBD2 matches at 10 bases. The CDR3 sequence is 13 residues long. Germline V lookup: CDR1 SNHLY, CDR2 FYNNEI. V was clipped by 9 bases and J by 3 bases; unmatched bases: 4. The CDR3 sequence: CASRLAGEETQYF. The CDR3 DNA reads as TGTGCCAGTAGACTAGCGGGCGAAGAGACCCAGTACTTC.

The rearrangement joins TRBV23-1 to TRBJ1-5; 9 nucleotides agree with TRBD1. TRBV23-1 is classed as an ORF, of uncertain function. After removal of 3 bases from V and 0 bases from J, the junction contained 9 bases not matched to a gene. The CDR3 loop spans 18 amino acids. CDR3 in amino acids: CASSQGTGCLLSNQPQHF. In DNA form, the CDR3 reads TGCGCCAGCAGTCAGGGGACAGGGTGTCTGCTTAGCAATCAGCCCCAGCATTTT.

J is TRBJ2-3 and V is TRBV7-3; D not certain. The CDR3 has 15 residues. CDR1 is SGHTA, CDR2 FQGTGA, per germline. With 8 bases removed from V and 1 base from J, the gap between germline ends came to 16 bases. The chain's CDR3 is CASSLGQPRTDTQYF. The CDR3 DNA is TGTGCCAGCTCCCTTGGGCAACCACGCACAGATACGCAGTATTTT.

The chain has TRBV9 and TRBJ2-7; a weak D match, TRBD1 (5 bases). The CDR3 length is 14 residues. V dropped 0 bases and J dropped 4 bases, with 11 bases sitting between them. Germline values: CDR1 SGDLS, CDR2 YYNGEE. CDR3: CASSVGGQGYEQYF. Here the CDR3 DNA reads TGTGCCAGCAGCGTAGGTGGGCAGGGTTACGAGCAGTACTTC.

Comment on this clone: An end of the junction differs from the germline gene, which may be a read error. This sequence joins TRBV6-6 and TRBJ1-6, with D tentatively TRBD1 (6 bases). In germline, CDR1 is MNHNY, CDR2 SVGAGI (reference sequence). The CDR3 loop spans 13 amino acids. The CDR3 bases are TGTGCCAGCGCCACAGGGCCGAATTCACCCCTCCGCTTT. Amino acids: CASATGPNSPLRF.

This clone was seen a handful of times. The chain recombines TRBV27 with TRBJ1-2; D call uncertain. V was trimmed by 10 bases and J by 6 bases, leaving 18 bases between them. This CDR3 comprises 13 residues. Per germline, CDR1 MNHEY and CDR2 SMNVEV (reference sequence). The DNA for the CDR3 is TGTGCCACCTCACGGGGAGACCTGAATGGCTACACCTTC. Encoded protein: CATSRGDLNGYTF.

This chain uses TRBV5-1 with TRBJ2-2; 9 nucleotides match TRBD2. CDR3 length: 16 amino acids. Germline values: CDR1 SGHRS, CDR2 YFSETQ. The trim removed 0 bases at V and 4 bases at J, leaving 4 bases unmatched. The CDR3 loop reads CASSLVAGVGTGELFF. CDR3 bases: TGCGCCAGCAGCTTGGTAGCGGGGGTAGGCACCGGGGAGCTGTTTTTT.

The chain is built from TRBV9 and TRBJ2-1, with D unresolved. The germline V gene has CDR1 SGDLS and CDR2 YYNGEE. The CDR3 length is 13 residues. V gave up 2 bases and J gave up 8 bases, with 11 bases separating them. The CDR3 DNA reads TGTGCCAGCAGCGTGCAGCGAGAGGATGAGCAGTTCTTC. This translates into CASSVQREDEQFF.

The chain's CDR3 is CASLQGNSNQPQHF. CDR3 DNA: TGTGCCAGCCTGCAGGGAAACTCGAATCAGCCCCAGCATTTT. V usage is TRBV2 and J usage is TRBJ1-5, with a tentative D call TRBD1 (5 bases). Germline CDR1 is SNHLY and CDR2 is FYNNEI. Trimming removed 8 bases from V and 4 bases from J, with 15 bases in between. The CDR3 has 14 residues.

The rearrangement links TRBV7-3 to TRBJ2-5; 11 bases agree with TRBD2. The trim removed 3 bases at V and 4 bases at J, leaving 13 bases unmatched. The germline gives CDR1 SGHTA, CDR2 FQGTGA. CDR3 size: 18 residues. The CDR3 region has the DNA TGTGCCAGCAGCTTGGGGAGACTAGCGGGGAGGGGCGTAGAGACCCAGTACTTC. This codes for CASSLGRLAGRGVETQYF. Combining the CDR3 with reference TRBV7-3 and TRBJ2-5 gives the whole variable domain GAGVSQTPSNKVTEKGKYVELRCDPISGHTALYWYRQSLGQGPEFLIYFQGTGAADDSGLPNDRFFAVRPEGSVSTLKIQRTERGDSAVYLCASSLGRLAGRGVETQYFGPGTRLLVL.

V gene TRBV10-3 combines with J gene TRBJ1-6, with TRBD1 identical over 10 bases. This CDR3 has 15 amino acids. V shed 6 bases and J 9 bases; nucleotides not matched to a gene: 8. Per germline, CDR1 ENHRY and CDR2 SYGVKD. CDR3 sequence reads: CAIRGGQGGGSPLHF. In nucleotides, the CDR3 is TGTGCCATCAGGGGAGGACAGGGGGGGGGTTCACCCCTCCACTTT.

A few counts support this clone. V and J are TRBV28 and TRBJ1-6, with 8 bases matching TRBD1. The length of the CDR3 is 11 residues. Per the germline V gene, CDR1 is MDHEN and CDR2 is SYDVKM. Germline trimming cut 4 bases from V and 16 bases from J; bases unmatched to any gene: 3. Written as DNA, the CDR3 is TGTGCCAGCAGTTCTGACAGGGGACTCCACTTT. Protein sequence: CASSSDRGLHF.

The chain carries TRBV6-1 and TRBJ1-6; D is undetermined. V dropped 8 bases and J dropped 7 bases, with 12 bases sitting between them. CDR3 length: 13 residues. In germline, CDR1 is MNHNS, CDR2 SASEGT. The CDR3 nucleotides are TGTGCCAGCCTGGGCAACCCAAATTCACCCCTCCACTTT. As protein: CASLGNPNSPLHF.

The CDR3 sequence is CATSRDEASGNTIYF. The CDR3 bases are TGTGCCACCAGCAGAGATGAGGCCTCTGGAAACACCATATATTTT. This chain links TRBV15 with TRBJ1-3, with D uncertain. CDR1 is LNHNV and CDR2 is YYDKDF in the germline V gene (reference sequence). Trimming stripped 0 bases from V and 0 bases from J, with 6 bases between. The CDR3 spans 15 residues. The variable domain in full, with the rest retrieved from reference TRBV15 and TRBJ1-3, is DAMVIQNPRYQVTQFGKPVTLSCSQTLNHNVMYWYQQKSSQAPKLLFHYYDKDFNNEADTPDNFQSRRPNTSFCFLDIRSPGLGDTAMYLCATSRDEASGNTIYFGEGSWLTVV.

V gene TRBV5-4 combines with J gene TRBJ1-1; maybe TRBD1 (6 bases). Trimming shortened V by 0 bases and J by 3 bases, and 18 bases separated the two germline ends. The CDR3 contains 17 residues. Germline V gene sequence: CDR1 SGHNT, CDR2 YYREEE (reference sequence). The CDR3 spells CASSLGGHRAKDTEAFF. CDR3 in DNA: TGTGCCAGCAGCTTGGGGGGCCACAGGGCTAAGGACACTGAAGCTTTCTTT.